Each of the 8 T cell receptor beta chains below was sequenced from the same sample in a study of post-analysis software for immune sequencing data (dated by TCRdb to 2014 to 2015). Library prep was done by PCR. The instrument was an Illumina HiSeq 2500. To reduce PCR and sequencing biases, unique molecular identifiers were incorporated into the TCR beta cDNA libraries. TCRdb itself trimmed the public reads at Q25 with fastp, ran MiXCR and retained productive beta chains. Duplicate CDR3 protein sequences are folded into a single record with the most common DNA and genes. The sample profile shows roughly 540,000 distinct CDR3 sequences; around 34% of them were found once. 6% of the sample is in the top ten clones. Their antigens are not known. Points the paper makes about the study in general: About 5 TRBV segments, including TRBV5-6, TRBV5-1 and TRBV20-1, were significantly more frequent in patients than controls.

Sequenced sample: blood. Receptors were obtained from a girl aged 2-17 years with multiple sclerosis.

The chain is built from TRBV7-2 and TRBJ1-5; perhaps TRBD1 as D (5 bases). The CDR3 consists of 13 residues. Between the trimmed V and J ends, which lost 5 bases and 9 bases, there was a span of 14 bases. The germline V gene encodes CDR1 SGHTA and CDR2 FQGNSA. DNA for the CDR3: TGTGCCAGCAGCCGGGGCCCATTACTGCCCCAGCATTTT. Its protein is CASSRGPLLPQHF.

V and J are TRBV20-1 and TRBJ2-4, with D hard to call. Germline V gives CDR1 DFQATT, CDR2 SNEGSKA (reference sequence). V lost 5 bases to trimming and J lost 9 bases, with 14 bases between them. The CDR3 runs to 12 residues. CDR3 coding DNA: TGCAGTGCTCCTCTCAGGAATGCCATTCAGTACTTC. This gives the protein CSAPLRNAIQYF.

About this clonotype itself: A junction end diverges from the germline sequence, so it may reflect a read error. As DNA, the CDR3 is TGCAGTGCTCCGACATTTCCCCGTTCTGGGGCCAACGCCCTGACTTTC. This codes for CSAPTFPRSGANALTF. The V call is TRBV20-1, the J call TRBJ2-6, with D perhaps TRBD1 (5 bases). CDR3 length: 16 residues. Germline V gene sequence: CDR1 DFQATT, CDR2 SNEGSKA (reference sequence).

The V gene is TRBV29-1, the J gene TRBJ2-1; 8 bases line up with TRBD2. CDR1 and CDR2 (germline): SQVTM, ANQGSEA. V lost 6 bases and J lost 0; bases outside the gene matches: 7. This CDR3 contains 15 residues. CDR3 loop: CSVLSGVSSYNEQFF. The DNA for the CDR3 is TGCAGCGTCCTTAGCGGGGTAAGCTCCTACAATGAGCAGTTCTTC.

This clonotype was counted between two and nine times. The chain recombines TRBV4-1 with TRBJ2-4, with 8 nucleotides matching TRBD1. The better agreement between TRBJ2-5 and the DNA end casts doubt on the J call. The CDR3 sequence is 16 residues long. The germline CDR1 and CDR2 sequences are MGHRA and YSYEKL. The CDR3 is CASSQPTGGRVETQYF. The CDR3 DNA follows: TGCGCCAGCAGCCAGCCCACAGGGGGGCGGGTGGAGACCCAGTACTTC.

This chain links TRBV5-1 with TRBJ2-3; 7 positions match TRBD1. V was clipped by 4 bases and J by 7 bases; unmatched bases: 9. The CDR3 runs 14 residues. The germline V gene has CDR1 SGHRS and CDR2 YFSETQ. This CDR3 is CASSPGTASNTQYF. CDR3 sequence (DNA): TGCGCCAGCAGCCCGGGGACAGCTTCCAATACGCAGTATTTT. The variable domain in full, completed from reference TRBV5-1 and TRBJ2-3, reads KAGVTQTPRYLIKTRGQQVTLSCSPISGHRSVSWYQQTPGQGLQFLFEYFSETQRNKGNFPGRFSGRQFSNSRSEMNVSTLELGDSALYLCASSPGTASNTQYFGPGTRLTVL.

The CDR3 DNA is TGCAGCCACTTCCCGGGGACGGAGACCCAGTACTTC. It is translated as CSHFPGTETQYF. This sequence joins TRBV20-1 and TRBJ2-5, with D perhaps being TRBD1 or TRBD2 (5 bases each). Germline CDR1 is DFQATT and CDR2 is SNEGSKA (reference sequence). CDR3 length: 12 amino acids.

This clonotype was counted between two and nine times. V usage is TRBV7-9 and J usage is TRBJ2-3; 11 bases line up with TRBD2. This CDR3 contains 15 residues. V trimming: 5 bases; J trimming: 2 bases; junction bases outside the gene matches: 3. Germline values: CDR1 SEHNR, CDR2 FQNEAQ (reference sequence). CDR3 residues: CASSPGLAATDTQYF. In DNA form, the CDR3 reads TGTGCCAGCAGCCCGGGACTAGCGGCCACAGATACGCAGTATTTT.